This TCR beta chain was sequenced during a study of blood T cell repertoires in COVID-19. A remark on this clone: Other DNA sequences within the sample encode an identical CDR3.

Patients at the Seattle site were enrolled during active infection and followed longitudinally. The CDR3 loop spans 14 amino acids. Trimming took 1 base from V and 4 from J, leaving 10 bases between them. CDR1 and CDR2 (germline): LNHNV, YYDKDF (reference sequence). Repertoires were generated with immunoSEQ multiplex PCR, while TCRdb's copy carries only in-frame clones and drops some. The data contain a few hundred thousand clones, roughly 84% of them singletons. The sample consisted of peripheral blood. The chain is built from TRBV15 and TRBJ1-2, with D possibly being TRBD1 (5 bases). The sequence derives from a human donor with COVID-19, enrolled during active disease. The donor label of this sample is uncertain. The CDR3 DNA reads as TGTGCCACCAGCAGAGGGGGGGACGGCTATGGCTACACCTTC. Translation gives CATSRGGDGYGYTF.